This entry lists 12 T cell receptor beta chains sequenced from one sample in a study of cytomegalovirus exposure and HLA in healthy donors. Researchers ran the PCR with 60 Vbeta and 13 Jbeta primers. Produced via immunoSEQ multiplex PCR; TCRdb's table is partial and in-frame only. The sample lists roughly 100,000 clones, around 76% occurring once. The source material was PBMCs. The receptors here all came from a man aged 35 to 55 in good health and CMV-seropositive.

This clone was observed many times. The V gene is TRBV7-9, the J gene TRBJ2-3, with 11 bases aligning to TRBD2. The CDR3 has 17 amino acids. The V gene's germline CDR1 is SEHNR and CDR2 FQNEAQ (reference sequence). J gave up 1 base and V 5 bases, and 8 bases lay outside the gene matches. The CDR3 is CASSGPTSGSRTDTQYF. CDR3 DNA: TGTGCCAGCAGCGGGCCAACTAGCGGGAGTCGCACAGATACGCAGTATTTT.

This clone was counted only a few times. The chain employs TRBV2 and TRBJ2-1; 7 bases are shared with TRBD1. Trimming cost V 7 bases and J 7 bases; bases outside gene matches: 7. The CDR3 covers 13 residues. CDR1 and CDR2 from the germline V gene are SNHLY and FYNNEI. The CDR3 sequence: CASTPDRANEQFF. The CDR3 region has the DNA TGTGCCAGCACCCCTGACAGGGCGAATGAGCAGTTCTTC.

V gene TRBV7-9 combines with J gene TRBJ2-1, with 7 bases that match TRBD2. The junction had 8 bases not matched to a gene; V was cut back by 0 bases and J by 6 bases. Germline V lookup: CDR1 SEHNR, CDR2 FQNEAQ (reference sequence). The length of the CDR3 is 16 residues. The CDR3 is CASSLASTSSLNEQFF. CDR3 coding DNA: TGTGCCAGCAGCTTAGCGTCGACTAGCTCCCTCAATGAGCAGTTCTTC.

The V and J genes are TRBV4-1 and TRBJ1-6, with TRBD1 identical over 10 bases. Germline V gene lookup returns CDR1 MGHRA and CDR2 YSYEKL. With 3 bases clipped from V and 6 bases from J, the junction kept 2 bases outside the gene matches. The CDR3 spans 15 residues. The DNA of the CDR3 is TGCGCCAGCAGCCAGGGACAGGGGACTAATTCACCCCTCCACTTT. Protein: CASSQGQGTNSPLHF.

This clone has a handful of counts. V is TRBV5-1 and J is TRBJ1-6; tentatively, D is TRBD1 (6 bases). The CDR3 runs to 14 residues. Trimming shortened V by 2 bases and J by 8 bases, and 11 bases separated the two germline ends. Germline loops: CDR1 SGHRS, CDR2 YFSETQ. The CDR3 DNA is TGCGCCAGCAGCTTCGGACAGCCAGATTCACCCCTCCACTTT. Amino acids: CASSFGQPDSPLHF.

The gene calls are TRBV10-2 and TRBJ1-6; TRBD1 matches at 7 bases. V was clipped by 4 bases and J by 2 bases; unmatched bases: 5. CDR3 length: 16 residues. Germline-derived CDR1 and CDR2 are WSHSY and SAAADI. CDR3 coding DNA: TGCGCCAGCAGTGGGGACGGACAGGCCTATAATTCACCCCTCCACTTT. Amino acids: CASSGDGQAYNSPLHF.

This clone was seen more than once but under ten times. The V and J genes are TRBV5-6 and TRBJ2-7, with D uncertain. Germline values: CDR1 SGHDT, CDR2 YYEEEE. CDR3 length: 15 residues. Deletions cut 3 bases from V and 1 base from J, with 14 bases between. CDR3 coding DNA: TGTGCCAGCAGCTCTCTTATCGTCCTTTCCTACGAGCAGTACTTC. Amino acid sequence: CASSSLIVLSYEQYF.

This rearrangement joins TRBV11-2 to TRBJ2-7; TRBD1 is a possible D gene (6 bases). Trimming took off 6 bases at V and 6 bases at J, with 9 bases between the two ends. This CDR3 spans 11 amino acids. The germline V gene has CDR1 SGHAT and CDR2 FQNNGV. CDR3 nucleotide sequence: TGTGCCAGCAGGAGGGGGTTCGAGCAGTACTTC. Protein sequence: CASRRGFEQYF.

V is TRBV14 and J is TRBJ1-1; D uncertain. Germline V gene data show CDR1 as SGHDN and CDR2 as FVKESK. The V end lost 0 bases, the J end lost 2 bases, and 13 bases lay between the germline ends. This CDR3 region has 16 residues. The CDR3 nucleotides are TGTGCCAGCAGCCAAGATTGGAACAGCCGAAACACTGAAGCTTTCTTT. As protein: CASSQDWNSRNTEAFF. Complete variable domain (other parts from reference TRBV14 and TRBJ1-1): EAGVTQFPSHSVIEKGQTVTLRCDPISGHDNLYWYRRVMGKEIKFLLHFVKESKQDESGMPNNRFLAERTGGTYSTLKVQPAELEDSGVYFCASSQDWNSRNTEAFFGQGTRLTVV.

The chain has TRBV28 and TRBJ1-5; TRBD1 might be the D (5 bases). The V and J ends lost 2 bases and 2 bases respectively, with 10 bases between them. Per germline, CDR1 MDHEN and CDR2 SYDVKM. The CDR3 covers 15 residues. CDR3 nucleotides: TGTGCCAGCAGTTTAAGGGGATCGGGCAATCAGCCCCAGCATTTT. It codes for CASSLRGSGNQPQHF.

The gene calls are TRBV7-9 and TRBJ2-7, with 10 bases matching TRBD1. J gave up 1 base and V 5 bases, and 5 bases lay outside the gene matches. This CDR3 comprises 15 residues. Germline CDR1 SEHNR, CDR2 FQNEAQ (reference sequence). For the CDR3, the DNA is TGTGCCAGCAGCCTGGGACAGGGGATTTCCTACGAGCAGTACTTC. Protein: CASSLGQGISYEQYF.

This chain uses TRBV7-9 with TRBJ2-2; 7 bases are a match to TRBD2. Germline-derived CDR1 and CDR2 are SEHNR and FQNEAQ (reference sequence). This CDR3 is 14 amino acids long. The trim removed 5 bases at V and 6 bases at J, leaving 6 bases unmatched. The CDR3 spells CASSLGTTSGELFF. CDR3 bases: TGTGCCAGCAGCCTCGGGACTACCTCCGGGGAGCTGTTTTTT. The full variable domain, in which reference TRBV7-9 and TRBJ2-2 provide the parts outside the CDR3, is DTGVSQNPRHKITKRGQNVTFRCDPISEHNRLYWYRQTLGQGPEFLTYFQNEAQLEKSRLLSDRFSAERPKGSFSTLEIQRTEQGDSAMYLCASSLGTTSGELFFGEGSRLTVL.